Shown below are 25 T cell receptor beta chains from a single sample sequenced in a study of OX40 agonist ivuxolimab in advanced cancers. TCRdb keeps only in-frame clones here, not all; method: immunoSEQ multiplex PCR. The sample lists roughly 80,000 clones, roughly 87% occurring once. The input for sequencing was CD4+ or CD8+ T cells sorted from blood, taken in a trial of the OX40 agonist ivuxolimab. The receptors shown here come from an adult with an advanced solid tumor such as melanoma, head and neck, liver or kidney cancer.

The chain joins TRBV18 to TRBJ2-3; the D is unclear. The V gene lost 3 bases and the J gene lost 4 bases, with 8 bases spanning the gap. This CDR3 region has 13 residues. Germline CDR1 reads KGHSH; CDR2 reads LQKENI. CDR3 residues: CASSPTNPDTQYF. As DNA, the CDR3 is TGTGCCAGCTCACCCACTAATCCAGATACGCAGTATTTT.

This chain uses TRBV5-1 with TRBJ2-6; 7 nucleotides agree with TRBD2. The CDR3 runs 16 residues. The V gene end was trimmed by 4 bases and the J gene end by 0 bases; junction bases not matched to a gene: 4. From germline, CDR1 is SGHRS and CDR2 YFSETQ. The CDR3 spells CASSAGDVSGANVLTF. The CDR3 bases are TGCGCCAGCAGCGCGGGGGACGTCTCTGGGGCCAACGTCCTGACTTTC.

The chain has TRBV18 and TRBJ2-1; possibly TRBD1 for D (6 bases). The CDR3 is 14 amino acids. Per the germline V gene, CDR1 is KGHSH and CDR2 is LQKENI. Trimming took off 3 bases at V and 8 bases at J, with 14 bases between the two ends. CDR3 residues: CASSPRQDGDEQFF. CDR3 coding DNA: TGTGCCAGCTCACCGAGACAGGACGGGGATGAGCAGTTCTTC.

V is TRBV19 and J is TRBJ1-1; no definite D call. The length of the CDR3 is 14 residues. Germline CDR1 LNHDA, CDR2 SQIVND (reference sequence). The ends were cut back, 3 bases at V and 0 bases at J, with 8 bases in the middle. Written as DNA, the CDR3 is TGTGCCAGTAGTATGAGTTGGATGAACACTGAAGCTTTCTTT. As protein: CASSMSWMNTEAFF. Together with reference TRBV19 and TRBJ1-1, the CDR3 gives the full variable domain: DGGITQSPKYLFRKEGQNVTLSCEQNLNHDAMYWYRQDPGQGLRLIYYSQIVNDFQKGDIAEGYSVSREKKESFPLTVTSAQKNPTAFYLCASSMSWMNTEAFFGQGTRLTVV.

This clone was recorded once. The chain links TRBV21-1 to TRBJ1-6; TRBD1 is the table's D call and was not checked against the DNA. TRBV21-1 is marked as a pseudogene. The CDR3 totals 18 residues. The CDR3 DNA follows: TGTGCCAGCAGCAAAGTCGCTCGGGACAACGTGGGCGATTCACCCCTCCACTTT. Amino acid sequence: CASSKVARDNVGDSPLHF.

The V gene is TRBV6-6, the J gene TRBJ1-6; D may be TRBD1 (6 bases). Per the germline V gene, CDR1 is MNHNY and CDR2 is SVGAGI (reference sequence). V gave up 0 bases and J gave up 10 bases, with 13 bases separating them. This CDR3 contains 15 residues. The CDR3 here is CASSYSTRGSSPLHF. For the CDR3, the DNA is TGTGCCAGCAGTTACTCGACCAGGGGAAGCTCACCCCTCCACTTT.

The rearrangement links TRBV5-6 to TRBJ2-5, with a possible D match to TRBD2 (6 bases). Trimming took 3 bases from V and 3 from J, leaving 12 bases between them. Germline V lookup: CDR1 SGHDT, CDR2 YYEEEE. The CDR3 extends over 14 amino acids. The CDR3 region is CASSSTGAKETQYF. CDR3 sequence (DNA): TGTGCCAGCAGCTCCACGGGAGCAAAAGAGACCCAGTACTTC.

The chain joins TRBV27 to TRBJ1-6; TRBD1 matches 9 bases. V was clipped by 4 bases and J by 0 bases; unmatched bases: 13. The CDR3 totals 20 residues. The germline gives CDR1 MNHEY, CDR2 SMNVEV (reference sequence). The DNA for the CDR3 is TGTGCCAGCAGTTCCTCTTATCCGGACAGGGGACACTCCTATAATTCACCCCTCCACTTT. Protein product: CASSSSYPDRGHSYNSPLHF.

The gene calls are TRBV6-5 and TRBJ1-2; D unresolved. Deletions cut 7 bases from V and 7 bases from J, with 10 bases between. The length of the CDR3 is 11 residues. Germline V gives CDR1 MNHEY, CDR2 SVGAGI. The CDR3 spells CASTPTLGYTF. DNA of the CDR3: TGTGCCAGCACCCCGACTCTTGGCTACACCTTC.

The J gene is TRBJ2-2, the V gene TRBV9; D not resolved. This CDR3 has 13 amino acids. Trimming left V 6 bases short and J 0 bases short, with 6 bases between. CDR1 and CDR2 from the germline V gene are SGDLS and YYNGEE. The DNA for the CDR3 is TGTGCCAGCAACAGCGCGAACACCGGGGAGCTGTTTTTT. This codes for CASNSANTGELFF.

This chain links TRBV6-5 with TRBJ1-3; no firm D call. V lost 6 bases, J lost 2 bases, and 11 bases lay in between. Germline V gene data show CDR1 as MNHEY and CDR2 as SVGAGI. This CDR3 spans 14 amino acids. In DNA form, the CDR3 reads TGTGCCAGCAGCCTCAGCGGGACTGGAAACACCATATATTTT. Its protein is CASSLSGTGNTIYF.

The chain combines TRBV2 with TRBJ2-1; a weak D match, TRBD1 (6 bases). V lost 11 bases and J 1 base, leaving 15 bases between the germline ends. Germline-derived CDR1 and CDR2 are SNHLY and FYNNEI. The length of the CDR3 is 14 residues. DNA of the CDR3: TGTGCCGCAACAGGGAGCCCTTCCTACAATGAGCAGTTCTTC. Translation gives CAATGSPSYNEQFF.

The V gene is TRBV18, the J gene TRBJ2-1; D is undetermined. Trimming took 6 bases from V and 6 from J, leaving 9 bases between them. CDR3 length: 12 residues. Germline CDR1 is KGHSH and CDR2 is LQKENI. CDR3 in DNA: TGTGCCAGCTCCGGGTCCCGCAATGAGCAGTTCTTC. It encodes CASSGSRNEQFF. Full variable domain (remainder filled in from reference TRBV18 and TRBJ2-1): NAGVMQNPRHLVRRRGQEARLRCSPMKGHSHVYWYRQLPEEGLKFMVYLQKENIIDESGMPKERFSAEFPKEGPSILRIQQVVRGDSAAYFCASSGSRNEQFFGPGTRLTVL.

V usage is TRBV2 and J usage is TRBJ1-2; TRBD1 matches at 10 bases. Germline CDR1 and CDR2: SNHLY and FYNNEI. V lost 8 bases, J lost 4 bases, and 7 bases stayed unmatched. The CDR3 length is 14 residues. The CDR3, as DNA: TGTGCCAGCCAATGGGACAGGGGTCGCTATGGCTACACCTTC. Translating it yields CASQWDRGRYGYTF.

The genes are TRBV27 and TRBJ1-5; possibly TRBD1 for D (5 bases). V lost 2 bases to trimming and J lost 3 bases, with 11 bases between them. Germline-derived CDR1 and CDR2 are MNHEY and SMNVEV (reference sequence). This CDR3 has 15 residues. DNA for the CDR3: TGTGCCAGCAGTTTAGCCCGGGGGGACAATCAGCCCCAGCATTTT. Translating gives CASSLARGDNQPQHF.

The rearrangement uses TRBV5-4 and TRBJ1-1; 7 bases line up with TRBD1. The germline V gene encodes CDR1 SGHNT and CDR2 YYREEE (reference sequence). This CDR3 region has 14 residues. J was trimmed by 10 bases and V by 0 bases; bases with no gene match: 9. Written as DNA, the CDR3 is TGTGCCAGCAGCTTGGTGGGGACAGTACGAACAGCTTTCTTT. Translating gives CASSLVGTVRTAFF.

The V gene is TRBV29-1, the J gene TRBJ2-5; possible D gene TRBD1, 5 bases. Germline V gives CDR1 SQVTM, CDR2 ANQGSEA. V was clipped by 5 bases and J by 2 bases, with 12 bases between them. The CDR3 has 13 residues. The CDR3 nucleotides are TGCAGCGTTAGGGGTGCTAAACAAGAGACCCAGTACTTC. Protein product: CSVRGAKQETQYF.

The chain uses TRBV11-2 and TRBJ1-1; TRBD1 might be the D (5 bases). Germline V gene data show CDR1 as SGHAT and CDR2 as FQNNGV. The CDR3 spans 16 residues. V gave up 4 bases and J gave up 8 bases, with 23 bases separating them. This CDR3 is CASSSFKGPTAGEAFF. In DNA form, the CDR3 reads TGTGCCAGCAGCTCCTTTAAGGGACCAACGGCCGGGGAAGCTTTCTTT.

The chain has TRBV9 and TRBJ1-5; a possible D gene is TRBD1 (6 bases). Trimming took off 4 bases at V and 5 bases at J, with 16 bases between the two ends. The CDR3 has 15 residues. CDR1 is SGDLS and CDR2 is YYNGEE in the germline V gene. The DNA of the CDR3 is TGTGCCAGCAGCCCGCACCCCAGGACAGATCAGCCCCAGCATTTT. It yields the protein CASSPHPRTDQPQHF.

The chain is built from TRBV6-5 and TRBJ1-4; D unclear. V dropped 0 bases and J dropped 6 bases, with 5 bases sitting between them. The CDR3 extends over 13 amino acids. In germline, CDR1 is MNHEY, CDR2 SVGAGI. In nucleotides, the CDR3 is TGTGCCAGCAGTTACTCTGGTTATGAAAAACTGTTTTTT. Translating gives CASSYSGYEKLFF.

The CDR3 nucleotides read TGTGCCAGCAGCATGGGTAGGACTGAAGCTTTCTTT. Its translation: CASSMGRTEAFF. The chain couples TRBV7-9 to TRBJ1-1; D call uncertain. V was shortened by 5 bases and J by 5 bases, with 9 bases between the two germline ends. Germline V gene sequence: CDR1 SEHNR, CDR2 FQNEAQ (reference sequence). The CDR3 contains 12 residues.

The V call is TRBV28, the J call TRBJ1-2; the D gene is possibly TRBD1 (6 bases). CDR1 and CDR2 from the germline V gene are MDHEN and SYDVKM. Deletions cut 5 bases from V and 0 bases from J, with 13 bases between. The CDR3 totals 15 residues. The CDR3 region is CASSPMDRTNYGYTF. CDR3 nucleotides: TGTGCCAGCAGTCCGATGGACAGAACTAACTATGGCTACACCTTC.

The chain couples TRBV28 to TRBJ1-6; no clear D. The length of the CDR3 is 12 residues. Germline V CDR1 and CDR2: MDHEN, SYDVKM. V was trimmed by 8 bases and J by 7 bases, leaving 9 bases between them. In DNA, the CDR3 is TGTGCCAGCCATTCCAGAAATTCACCCCTCCACTTT. Amino acid sequence: CASHSRNSPLHF.

This chain connects TRBV7-2 to TRBJ1-3, with TRBD1 matching over 8 bases. The CDR3 is made up of 16 amino acids. The V gene's germline CDR1 is SGHTA and CDR2 FQGNSA. V shed 0 bases and J 3 bases; nucleotides not matched to a gene: 4. CDR3 coding DNA: TGTGCCAGCAGCTTAGCCCAGGGGGCTCGTGGAAACACCATATATTTT. This codes for CASSLAQGARGNTIYF.

This chain uses TRBV4-3 with TRBJ2-7, with unresolved D. Germline V gene data show CDR1 as LGHNA and CDR2 as YSLEER. The CDR3 loop spans 14 amino acids. V was pared by 1 base and J by 3 bases, with 10 bases between. The CDR3 loop reads CASSQGLVGYEQYF. CDR3 sequence (DNA): TGCGCCAGCAGCCAAGGACTGGTCGGCTACGAGCAGTACTTC.